This T cell receptor beta chain came from a study of cytomegalovirus exposure and HLA in healthy donors. V was trimmed by 6 bases and J by 4 bases, leaving 12 bases between them. Germline values: CDR1 MNHEY, CDR2 SVGAGI. The CDR3 covers 13 residues. PCR involved 60 Vbeta and 13 Jbeta primers. Repertoires were generated with immunoSEQ multiplex PCR, while TCRdb's copy carries only in-frame clones and drops some. Here the sample table reports tens of thousands of clones. The J gene is TRBJ2-5, the V gene TRBV6-5; a weak D match, TRBD1 (6 bases). Sequencing was performed on PBMCs. This sequence originates from a man aged 35 to 55 in good health and CMV-seronegative. Here the CDR3 reads CASRRTVSETQYF. The CDR3 DNA reads as TGTGCCAGCAGAAGGACAGTCTCAGAGACCCAGTACTTC.